These 15 T cell receptor beta chains share one sample of origin, sequenced in a study of T cells in Graves' hyperthyroidism and ophthalmopathy. Authors of the study amplified TCR beta CDR3 regions from RNA transcripts. First-round RT-PCR targeting the TCR CDR3 was performed with the HTBI primer set. TCRdb called the multiplex PCR reads again in MiXCR, with one record for every CDR3 protein. The sample records 400,000 to 600,000 distinct CDR3 sequences, around 15% being singletons. Material: blood. Receptors were obtained from a woman in her twenties or thirties with Graves' ophthalmopathy.

This clonotype was counted only a few times. The gene calls are TRBV28 and TRBJ2-7; a possible D gene is TRBD1 (6 bases). The CDR3 contains 12 residues. The V end lost 6 bases, the J end lost 4 bases, and 10 bases lay between the germline ends. Looked up from germline, CDR1 is MDHEN and CDR2 is SYDVKM. In nucleotides, the CDR3 is TGTGCCAGCAGCTACGGACAGTACGAGCAGTACTTC. Residues: CASSYGQYEQYF.

This clonotype was counted many times. In DNA, the CDR3 is TGTGCCAGCAGCTTAGTGACATACCCCTACAATGAGCAGTTCTTC. It yields the protein CASSLVTYPYNEQFF. The J gene is TRBJ2-1, the V gene TRBV7-2; D gene uncertain. CDR3 size: 15 residues. The V gene's germline CDR1 is SGHTA and CDR2 FQGNSA. Trimming removed 1 base from V and 2 bases from J, with 9 bases in between. The full variable domain, completed using reference TRBV7-2 and TRBJ2-1, is GAGVSQSPSNKVTEKGKDVELRCDPISGHTALYWYRQSLGQGLEFLIYFQGNSAPDKSGLPSDRFSAERTGGSVSTLTIQRTQQEDSAVYLCASSLVTYPYNEQFFGPGTRLTVL.

The table lists this clonotype with a few counts. V usage is TRBV27 and J usage is TRBJ2-1, with 9 nucleotides matching TRBD2. This CDR3 has 16 amino acids. CDR1 MNHEY and CDR2 SMNVEV come from the germline V gene (reference sequence). With 5 bases clipped from V and 4 bases from J, the junction kept 9 bases outside the gene matches. As DNA, the CDR3 is TGTGCCAGCAGTCCCCGATGGGCGGGAGGGTACAATGAGCAGTTCTTC. This codes for CASSPRWAGGYNEQFF.

The gene calls are TRBV7-3 and TRBJ2-1, with 7 nucleotides matching TRBD1. V shed 0 bases and J 4 bases; nucleotides not matched to a gene: 3. The germline V gene encodes CDR1 SGHTA and CDR2 FQGTGA. The length of the CDR3 is 15 residues. The CDR3 DNA is TGTGCCAGCAGCTTAACAGGGGGCATATACAATGAGCAGTTCTTC. Amino acid sequence: CASSLTGGIYNEQFF.

This clonotype was picked up a small number of times. The chain carries TRBV11-2 and TRBJ2-1; TRBD2 might be the D (7 bases). V was shortened by 1 base and J by 7 bases, with 17 bases between the two germline ends. CDR3 length: 16 amino acids. CDR1 SGHAT and CDR2 FQNNGV come from the germline V gene. The CDR3 sequence is CASSLAGGGGPNEQFF. The CDR3 coding sequence is TGTGCCAGCAGCTTAGCGGGAGGAGGGGGGCCTAATGAGCAGTTCTTC.

This clonotype was detected a few times. The chain carries TRBV7-2 and TRBJ1-2, with TRBD1 identical over 7 bases. This CDR3 spans 14 amino acids. J was trimmed by 8 bases and V by 3 bases; bases with no gene match: 9. CDR1 and CDR2 from the germline V gene are SGHTA and FQGNSA. CDR3 loop: CASSLFDREGGYTF. CDR3 sequence (DNA): TGTGCCAGCAGCTTGTTCGACAGGGAGGGGGGCTACACCTTC.

This chain uses TRBV15 with TRBJ2-7; weak D call: TRBD2 (6 bases). Germline V lookup: CDR1 LNHNV, CDR2 YYDKDF (reference sequence). This CDR3 has 17 residues. Trimming took 3 bases from V and 2 from J, leaving 20 bases between them. The CDR3 spells CATSSHVPGLPPYEQYF. The CDR3 region has the DNA TGTGCCACCAGCAGTCACGTACCGGGACTTCCGCCCTACGAGCAGTACTTC.

This clonotype was counted only a few times. The chain couples TRBV5-1 to TRBJ1-2; tentative D call: TRBD1 (6 bases). CDR3 length: 15 residues. V lost 6 bases and J lost 3, with 18 bases in between. Germline-derived CDR1 and CDR2 are SGHRS and YFSETQ. CDR3 protein: CASNTEGGAYYGYTF. The CDR3 DNA follows: TGCGCCAGCAACACCGAGGGGGGCGCGTACTATGGCTACACCTTC.

This clonotype was seen ten or more times. The chain links TRBV18 to TRBJ2-7; D perhaps matches TRBD2 (6 bases). The CDR3 runs 14 residues. V lost 6 bases, J lost 5 bases, and 17 bases lay in between. CDR1 is KGHSH and CDR2 is LQKENI in the germline V gene. CDR3 in amino acids: CASSYTRGRDEQYF. The CDR3 DNA follows: TGTGCCAGCTCCTACACGCGGGGCCGCGACGAGCAGTACTTC. Supplemented by reference TRBV18 and TRBJ2-7, the full variable domain reads NAGVMQNPRHLVRRRGQEARLRCSPMKGHSHVYWYRQLPEEGLKFMVYLQKENIIDESGMPKERFSAEFPKEGPSILRIQQVVRGDSAAYFCASSYTRGRDEQYFGPGTRLTVT.

This clonotype has more than one count but fewer than ten. The chain employs TRBV4-2 and TRBJ2-3; 9 bases are shared with TRBD1. V lost 1 base, J lost 4 bases, and 6 bases stayed unmatched. From germline, CDR1 is LGHNA and CDR2 YNFKEQ. The CDR3 is 16 amino acids. The CDR3 is CASSQALTGGPDTQYF. The CDR3 region has the DNA TGTGCCAGCAGCCAAGCGTTAACAGGGGGCCCAGATACGCAGTATTTT.

This clonotype has a count of ten or more. The rearrangement joins TRBV20-1 to TRBJ2-4, with 7 positions matching TRBD2. J lost 1 base, V lost 6 bases, and 3 bases had no gene match. Germline-derived CDR1 and CDR2 are DFQATT and SNEGSKA (reference sequence). The CDR3 extends over 13 amino acids. The CDR3 DNA reads TGCAGTGCAGGGAGGGCGGCCAAAAACATTCAGTACTTC. Amino acid sequence: CSAGRAAKNIQYF.

This clonotype was recorded at least ten times. The V gene is TRBV30, the J gene TRBJ2-3; TRBD2 agrees at 10 bases. Germline CDR1 is GTSNPN and CDR2 is SVGIG (reference sequence). The CDR3 is made up of 17 amino acids. V gave up 3 bases and J gave up 4 bases; unmatched junction bases: 13. CDR3 in DNA: TGTGCCTGGAGCGATAAGGGACTAGCGTTTGAAGCAGATACGCAGTATTTT. Amino acid sequence: CAWSDKGLAFEADTQYF.

The chain carries TRBV6-2 or TRBV6-3 and TRBJ2-7; 7 bases agree with TRBD1. Germline values: CDR1 MNHEY, CDR2 SVGEGT. Unmatched junction bases numbered 7, after V lost 5 bases and J lost 3 bases. CDR3 size: 14 residues. The CDR3 DNA reads TGTGCCAGCAGTACCCCGGGACAGAGCTACGAGCAGTACTTC. Translating it yields CASSTPGQSYEQYF.

The chain combines TRBV20-1 with TRBJ1-5; D is unclear. There are 13 residues in the CDR3. CDR1 and CDR2 from the germline V gene are DFQATT and SNEGSKA (reference sequence). Deletions cut 2 bases from V and 1 base from J, with 6 bases between. Written as DNA, the CDR3 is TGCAGTGCTAGAATTGGCAGCAATCAGCCCCAGCATTTT. This encodes CSARIGSNQPQHF.

This clonotype was recorded at least ten times. CDR3: CASSWGLHTEAFF. CDR3 nucleotide sequence: TGTGCCAGCAGCTGGGGGTTGCACACTGAAGCTTTCTTT. This sequence joins TRBV11-2 and TRBJ1-1; a weak D match, TRBD1 (5 bases). The germline V gene encodes CDR1 SGHAT and CDR2 FQNNGV. Trimming took 4 bases from V and 3 from J, leaving 9 bases between them. The CDR3 length is 13 residues.